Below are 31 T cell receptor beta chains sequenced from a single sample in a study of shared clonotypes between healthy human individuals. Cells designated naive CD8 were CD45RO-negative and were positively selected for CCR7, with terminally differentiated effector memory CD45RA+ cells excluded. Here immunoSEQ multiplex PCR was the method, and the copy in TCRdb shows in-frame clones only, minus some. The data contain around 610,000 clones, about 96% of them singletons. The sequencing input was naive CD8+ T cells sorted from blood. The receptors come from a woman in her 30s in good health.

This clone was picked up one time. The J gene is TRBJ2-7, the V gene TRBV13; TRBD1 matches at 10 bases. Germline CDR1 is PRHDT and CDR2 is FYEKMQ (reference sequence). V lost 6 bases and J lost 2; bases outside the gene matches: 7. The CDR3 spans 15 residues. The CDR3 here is CASSTTGTGAYEQYF. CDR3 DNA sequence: TGTGCCAGCAGTACAACCGGGACAGGGGCCTACGAGCAGTACTTC.

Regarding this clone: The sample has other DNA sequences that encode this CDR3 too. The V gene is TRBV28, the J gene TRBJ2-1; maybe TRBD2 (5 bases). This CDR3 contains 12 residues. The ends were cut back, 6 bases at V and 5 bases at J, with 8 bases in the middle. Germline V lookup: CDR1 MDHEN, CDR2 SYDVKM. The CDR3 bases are TGTGCCAGCAGCCCCGGGGACAATGAGCAGTTCTTC. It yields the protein CASSPGDNEQFF.

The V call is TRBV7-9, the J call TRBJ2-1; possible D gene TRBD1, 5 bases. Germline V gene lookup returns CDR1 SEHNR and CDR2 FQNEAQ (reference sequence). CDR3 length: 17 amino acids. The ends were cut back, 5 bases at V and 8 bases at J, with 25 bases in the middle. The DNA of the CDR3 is TGTGCCAGCAGCGATAAAAAAACAGGATCACTTGGGGATGAGCAGTTCTTC. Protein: CASSDKKTGSLGDEQFF.

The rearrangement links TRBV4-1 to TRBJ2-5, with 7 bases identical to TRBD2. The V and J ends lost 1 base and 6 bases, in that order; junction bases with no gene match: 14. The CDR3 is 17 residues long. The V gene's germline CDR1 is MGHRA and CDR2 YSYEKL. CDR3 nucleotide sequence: TGCGCCAGCAGCCAAGTAGTGACTAGCTGGTTCGTGAAGACCCAGTACTTC. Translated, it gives CASSQVVTSWFVKTQYF.

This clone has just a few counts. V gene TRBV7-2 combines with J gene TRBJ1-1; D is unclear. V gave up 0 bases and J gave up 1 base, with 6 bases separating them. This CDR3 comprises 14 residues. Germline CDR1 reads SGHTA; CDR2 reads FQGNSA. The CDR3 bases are TGTGCCAGCAGCTTAGCACCAGGGAACACTGAAGCTTTCTTT. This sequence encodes CASSLAPGNTEAFF.

The CDR3 loop reads CSALLGSYNEQFF. The CDR3 DNA is TGCAGCGCCTTACTGGGATCCTACAATGAGCAGTTCTTC. This rearrangement joins TRBV29-1 to TRBJ2-1; D ambiguous. The CDR3 has 13 amino acids. V was trimmed by 7 bases and J by 1 base, leaving 11 bases between them. Germline loops: CDR1 SQVTM, CDR2 ANQGSEA.

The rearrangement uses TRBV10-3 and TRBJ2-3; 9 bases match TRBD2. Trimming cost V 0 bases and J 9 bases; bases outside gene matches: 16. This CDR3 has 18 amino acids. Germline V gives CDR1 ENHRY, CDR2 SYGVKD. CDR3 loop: CAISESKGSGRRGGTQYF. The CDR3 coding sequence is TGTGCCATCAGTGAGTCGAAGGGTAGCGGGAGACGCGGGGGCACGCAGTATTTT.

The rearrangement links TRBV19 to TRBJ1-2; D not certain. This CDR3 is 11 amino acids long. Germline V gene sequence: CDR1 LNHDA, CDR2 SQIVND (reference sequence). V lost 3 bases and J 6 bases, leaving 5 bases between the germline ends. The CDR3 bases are TGTGCCAGTAGTATGACTAATGGCTACACCTTC. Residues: CASSMTNGYTF.

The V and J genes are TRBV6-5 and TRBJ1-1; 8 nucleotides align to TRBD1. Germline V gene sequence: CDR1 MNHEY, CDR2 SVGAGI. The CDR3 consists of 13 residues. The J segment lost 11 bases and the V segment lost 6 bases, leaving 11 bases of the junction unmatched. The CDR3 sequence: CASRHATGDAAFF. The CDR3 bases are TGTGCCAGCAGGCACGCGACAGGGGACGCTGCTTTCTTT.

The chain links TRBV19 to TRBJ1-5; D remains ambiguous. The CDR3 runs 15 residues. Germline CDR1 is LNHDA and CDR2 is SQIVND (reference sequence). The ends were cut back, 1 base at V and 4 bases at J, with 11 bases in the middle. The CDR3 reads CASSIVSLENQPQHF. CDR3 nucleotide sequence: TGTGCCAGTAGTATAGTCTCCCTTGAAAATCAGCCCCAGCATTTT.

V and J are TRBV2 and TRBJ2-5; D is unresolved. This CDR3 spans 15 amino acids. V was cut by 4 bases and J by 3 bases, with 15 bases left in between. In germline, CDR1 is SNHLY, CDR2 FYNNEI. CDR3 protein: CASSAWTDPEETQYF. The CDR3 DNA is TGTGCCAGCAGTGCTTGGACCGACCCAGAAGAGACCCAGTACTTC.

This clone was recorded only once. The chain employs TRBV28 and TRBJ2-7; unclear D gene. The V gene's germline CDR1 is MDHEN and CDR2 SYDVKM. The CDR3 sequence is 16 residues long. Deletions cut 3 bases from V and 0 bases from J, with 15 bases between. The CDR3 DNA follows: TGTGCCAGCAGTTTCCCCACTCACAGAGCCTCCTACGAGCAGTACTTC. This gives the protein CASSFPTHRASYEQYF. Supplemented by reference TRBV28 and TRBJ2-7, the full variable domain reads DVKVTQSSRYLVKRTGEKVFLECVQDMDHENMFWYRQDPGLGLRLIYFSYDVKMKEKGDIPEGYSVSREKKERFSLILESASTNQTSMYLCASSFPTHRASYEQYFGPGTRLTVT.

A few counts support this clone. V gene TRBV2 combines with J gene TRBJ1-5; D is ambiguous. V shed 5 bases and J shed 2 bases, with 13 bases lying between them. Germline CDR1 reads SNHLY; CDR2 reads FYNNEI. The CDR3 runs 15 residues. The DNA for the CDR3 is TGTGCCAGCAGTCCCGGGCCCGGGGGCAATCAGCCCCAGCATTTT. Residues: CASSPGPGGNQPQHF. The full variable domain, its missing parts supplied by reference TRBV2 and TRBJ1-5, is EPEVTQTPSHQVTQMGQEVILRCVPISNHLYFYWYRQILGQKVEFLVSFYNNEISEKSEIFDDQFSVERPDGSNFTLKIRSTKLEDSAMYFCASSPGPGGNQPQHFGDGTRLSIL.

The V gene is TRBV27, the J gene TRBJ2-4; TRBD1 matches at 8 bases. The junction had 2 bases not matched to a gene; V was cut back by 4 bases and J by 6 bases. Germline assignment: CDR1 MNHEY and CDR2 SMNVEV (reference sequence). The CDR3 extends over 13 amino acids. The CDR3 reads CASSSDRGNIQYF. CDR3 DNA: TGTGCCAGCAGTTCAGACAGGGGAAACATTCAGTACTTC.

CDR3 in DNA: TGTGCCAGCAGCTTAGGGGCGGTAAACGGCTACACCTTC. Amino acids: CASSLGAVNGYTF. V gene TRBV11-2 combines with J gene TRBJ1-2; D remains ambiguous. The CDR3 is 13 residues long. In germline, CDR1 is SGHAT, CDR2 FQNNGV. V lost 1 base to trimming and J lost 8 bases, with 11 bases between them.

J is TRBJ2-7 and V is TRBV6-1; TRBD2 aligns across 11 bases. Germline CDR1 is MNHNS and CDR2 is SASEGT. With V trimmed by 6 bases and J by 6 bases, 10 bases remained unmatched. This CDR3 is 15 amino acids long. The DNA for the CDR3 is TGTGCCAGCAGGACGTTACTAGCGGGAGTAGGCGAGCAGTACTTC. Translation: CASRTLLAGVGEQYF.

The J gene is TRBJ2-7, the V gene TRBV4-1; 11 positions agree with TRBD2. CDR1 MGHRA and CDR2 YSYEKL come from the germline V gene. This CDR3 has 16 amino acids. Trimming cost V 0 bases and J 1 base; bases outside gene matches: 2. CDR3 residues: CASSQDGTSGSYEQYF. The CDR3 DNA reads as TGCGCCAGCAGCCAAGATGGGACTAGCGGTTCCTACGAGCAGTACTTC.

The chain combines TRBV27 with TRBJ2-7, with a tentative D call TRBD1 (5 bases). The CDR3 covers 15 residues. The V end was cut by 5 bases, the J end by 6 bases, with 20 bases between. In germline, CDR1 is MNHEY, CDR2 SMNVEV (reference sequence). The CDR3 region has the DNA TGTGCCAGCAGTCCCACGCAGGGTGGTCTCTCCGAGCAGTACTTC. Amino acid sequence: CASSPTQGGLSEQYF.

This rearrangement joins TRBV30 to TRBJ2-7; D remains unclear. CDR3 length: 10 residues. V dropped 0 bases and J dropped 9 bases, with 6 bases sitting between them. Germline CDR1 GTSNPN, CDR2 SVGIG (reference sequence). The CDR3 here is CAWSVHPQYF. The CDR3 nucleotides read TGTGCCTGGAGTGTTCATCCGCAGTACTTC.

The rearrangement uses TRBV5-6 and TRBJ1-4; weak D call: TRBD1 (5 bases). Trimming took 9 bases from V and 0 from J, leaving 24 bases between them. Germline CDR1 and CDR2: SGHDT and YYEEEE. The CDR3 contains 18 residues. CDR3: CAIPVGTAKLATNEKLFF. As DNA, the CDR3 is TGTGCCATTCCAGTTGGGACCGCGAAACTCGCAACTAATGAAAAACTGTTTTTT.

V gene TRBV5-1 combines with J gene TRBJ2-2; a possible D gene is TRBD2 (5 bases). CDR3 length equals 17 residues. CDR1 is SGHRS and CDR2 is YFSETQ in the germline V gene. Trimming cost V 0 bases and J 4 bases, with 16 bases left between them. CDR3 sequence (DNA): TGCGCCAGCAGCTTGGCCTTTACGGAGGTGGGCACCGGGGAGCTGTTTTTT. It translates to CASSLAFTEVGTGELFF. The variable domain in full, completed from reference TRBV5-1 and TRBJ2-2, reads KAGVTQTPRYLIKTRGQQVTLSCSPISGHRSVSWYQQTPGQGLQFLFEYFSETQRNKGNFPGRFSGRQFSNSRSEMNVSTLELGDSALYLCASSLAFTEVGTGELFFGEGSRLTVL.

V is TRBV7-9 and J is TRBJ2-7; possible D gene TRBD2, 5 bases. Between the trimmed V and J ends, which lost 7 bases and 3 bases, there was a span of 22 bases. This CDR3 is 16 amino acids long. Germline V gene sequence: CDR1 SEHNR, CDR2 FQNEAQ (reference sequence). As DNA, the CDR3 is TGTGCCAGCACCTTGGGAGAGGACGGCAACCTCTACGAGCAGTACTTC. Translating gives CASTLGEDGNLYEQYF.

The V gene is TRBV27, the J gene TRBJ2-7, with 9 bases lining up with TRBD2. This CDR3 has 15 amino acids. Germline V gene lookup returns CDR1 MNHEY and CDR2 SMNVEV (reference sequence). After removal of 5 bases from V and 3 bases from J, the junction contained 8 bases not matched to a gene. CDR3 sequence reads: CASSPTGLAFYEQYF. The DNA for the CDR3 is TGTGCCAGCAGTCCCACGGGACTAGCCTTCTACGAGCAGTACTTC.

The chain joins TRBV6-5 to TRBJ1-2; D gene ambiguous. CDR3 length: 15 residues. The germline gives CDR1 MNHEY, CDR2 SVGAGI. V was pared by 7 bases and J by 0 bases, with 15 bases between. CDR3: CASKRTELANYGYTF. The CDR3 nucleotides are TGTGCCAGCAAAAGGACGGAACTAGCTAACTATGGCTACACCTTC.

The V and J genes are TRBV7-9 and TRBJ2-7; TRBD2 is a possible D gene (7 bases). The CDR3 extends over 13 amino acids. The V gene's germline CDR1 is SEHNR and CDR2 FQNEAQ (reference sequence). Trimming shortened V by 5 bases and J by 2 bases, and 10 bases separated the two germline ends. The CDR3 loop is CASSGGGPYEQYF. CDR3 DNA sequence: TGTGCCAGCAGCGGCGGGGGCCCCTACGAGCAGTACTTC.

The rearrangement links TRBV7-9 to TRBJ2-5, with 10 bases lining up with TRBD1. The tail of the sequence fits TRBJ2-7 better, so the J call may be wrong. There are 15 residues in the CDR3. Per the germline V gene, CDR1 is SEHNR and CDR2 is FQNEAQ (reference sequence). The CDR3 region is CASSSTDRGIYEQYF. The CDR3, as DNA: TGTGCCAGCAGCTCTACGGACAGGGGGATCTACGAGCAGTACTTC.

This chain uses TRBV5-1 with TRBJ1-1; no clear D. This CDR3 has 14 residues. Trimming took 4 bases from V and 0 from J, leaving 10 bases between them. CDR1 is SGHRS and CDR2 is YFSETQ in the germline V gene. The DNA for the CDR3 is TGCGCCAGCAGCGCTTCGGGGATGAACACTGAAGCTTTCTTT. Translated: CASSASGMNTEAFF.

This CDR3 is CASSPLGPYEQYF. DNA of the CDR3: TGTGCCAGCAGCCCCCTAGGCCCCTACGAGCAGTACTTC. This sequence joins TRBV7-8 and TRBJ2-7; D gene unclear. CDR1 and CDR2 from the germline V gene are SGHVS and FQNEAQ. CDR3 size: 13 residues. V gave up 5 bases and J gave up 2 bases, with 10 bases separating them.

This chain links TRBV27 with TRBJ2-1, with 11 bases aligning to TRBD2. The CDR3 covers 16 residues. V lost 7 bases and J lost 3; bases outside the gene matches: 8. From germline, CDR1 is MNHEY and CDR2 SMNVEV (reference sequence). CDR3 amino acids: CASTQGLAGGYNEQFF. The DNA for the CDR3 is TGTGCCAGCACCCAAGGGCTAGCGGGGGGCTACAATGAGCAGTTCTTC.

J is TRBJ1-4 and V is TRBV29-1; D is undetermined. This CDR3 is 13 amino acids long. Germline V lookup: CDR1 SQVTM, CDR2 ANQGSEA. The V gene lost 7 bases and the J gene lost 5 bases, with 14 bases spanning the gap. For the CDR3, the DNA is TGCAGCGAAAACCAGGACCCGAATGAAAAACTGTTTTTT. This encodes CSENQDPNEKLFF.

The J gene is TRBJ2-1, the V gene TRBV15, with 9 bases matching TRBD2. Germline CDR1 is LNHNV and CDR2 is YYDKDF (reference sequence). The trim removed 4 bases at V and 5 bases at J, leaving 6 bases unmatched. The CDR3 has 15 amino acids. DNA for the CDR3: TGTGCCACCAGCAACTCTGCGGGAGGGCACAATGAGCAGTTCTTC. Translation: CATSNSAGGHNEQFF.